The clone carrying this T cell receptor (beta chain) has a handful of counts. Its antigen is as yet unknown. This sample was included in a study of cytomegalovirus exposure and HLA in healthy donors. Findings of the study overall: Among the sequence variants, a highly shared cluster was likely an artifact of sequencing.

PCR was performed using 60 Vbeta and 13 Jbeta primers. Method: immunoSEQ multiplex PCR; TCRdb's copy keeps in-frame clones and lacks some. The sample lists roughly 150,000 clones, more than 70% occurring once. J gave up 2 bases and V 7 bases, and 11 bases lay outside the gene matches. This CDR3 spans 15 amino acids. From germline, CDR1 is SGHRS and CDR2 YFSETQ. Sequenced input: PBMCs. The TCR comes from a male donor in good health and CMV-seronegative. The chain carries TRBV5-1 and TRBJ2-5, with 7 bases identical to TRBD1. The CDR3 protein is CASSLSRQGQETQYF. In DNA, the CDR3 is TGCGCCAGCTCTCTATCTCGACAGGGACAAGAGACCCAGTACTTC. The complete variable domain, with remaining parts taken from reference TRBV5-1 and TRBJ2-5, reads KAGVTQTPRYLIKTRGQQVTLSCSPISGHRSVSWYQQTPGQGLQFLFEYFSETQRNKGNFPGRFSGRQFSNSRSEMNVSTLELGDSALYLCASSLSRQGQETQYFGPGTRLLVL.